The 21 T cell receptor beta chains below all came from one sample that was sequenced in a study of shared clonotypes between healthy human individuals. Sequencing used immunoSEQ multiplex PCR; TCRdb keeps in-frame clones, though not all of them. The data hold a few million clones, with just under 95% observed a single time. CD45RO-negative cells were positively selected for CCR7, leaving out terminally differentiated effector memory CD45RA+ cells. The specimen sequenced was naive CD8+ T cells from PBMCs. These receptors originate from a man between 18 and 35 years old in good health. Some clones in this sample may be carry-over from other donors' samples.

V is TRBV27 and J is TRBJ1-5, with 7 bases identical to TRBD1. V was pared by 4 bases and J by 6 bases, with 9 bases of the junction left unmatched. Germline CDR1 and CDR2: MNHEY and SMNVEV (reference sequence). This CDR3 region has 15 residues. Here the CDR3 DNA reads TGTGCCAGCAGTTGGAGCAGGGGGGGAGGTCAGCCCCAGCATTTT. It yields the protein CASSWSRGGGQPQHF.

The chain couples TRBV4-2 to TRBJ1-3; D uncertain. In germline, CDR1 is LGHNA, CDR2 YNFKEQ. The CDR3 is 15 amino acids. Trimming removed 4 bases at V and 0 bases at J, with 10 bases between. In DNA, the CDR3 is TGTGCCAGCAGCCCGCGTGGGGACTCTGGAAACACCATATATTTT. As protein: CASSPRGDSGNTIYF.

The rearrangement links TRBV11-2 to TRBJ2-7; TRBD1 is a possible D gene (5 bases). Germline V CDR1 and CDR2: SGHAT, FQNNGV. Trimming shortened V by 0 bases and J by 0 bases, and 12 bases separated the two germline ends. This CDR3 comprises 16 residues. CDR3 nucleotide sequence: TGTGCCAGCAGCTTAGATAGGGGCTTGTTCTCCTACGAGCAGTACTTC. Translated, it gives CASSLDRGLFSYEQYF.

In DNA, the CDR3 is TGTGCCAGCAGTTACAAACTGAGCTCCTACAATGAGCAGTTCTTC. It translates to CASSYKLSSYNEQFF. V and J are TRBV27 and TRBJ2-1; D call uncertain. Germline V lookup: CDR1 MNHEY, CDR2 SMNVEV (reference sequence). This CDR3 has 15 amino acids. V was trimmed by 4 bases and J by 0 bases, leaving 10 bases between them.

This chain links TRBV9 with TRBJ2-2; D gene ambiguous. V gave up 2 bases and J gave up 3 bases, with 17 bases separating them. This CDR3 contains 17 residues. Germline values: CDR1 SGDLS, CDR2 YYNGEE. CDR3 bases: TGTGCCAGCAGCGTTCATCAGGCTATAGTAGACACCGGGGAGCTGTTTTTT. Protein sequence: CASSVHQAIVDTGELFF.

The chain recombines TRBV30 with TRBJ2-7; the match to TRBD1 covers 11 bases. The CDR3 spans 15 residues. Losses at the gene ends were 5 bases for V and 5 bases for J; bases not matched to a gene: 11. Germline V lookup: CDR1 GTSNPN, CDR2 SVGIG (reference sequence). CDR3 residues: CAWDPGTGGRNEQYF. The CDR3 DNA reads as TGTGCCTGGGACCCCGGGACAGGGGGTAGAAACGAGCAGTACTTC.

As regards this clone: This same CDR3 is encoded by further DNA sequences in the sample. The chain couples TRBV27 to TRBJ2-7; D is unresolved. The CDR3 loop spans 14 amino acids. The germline V gene encodes CDR1 MNHEY and CDR2 SMNVEV (reference sequence). Trimming stripped 0 bases from V and 1 base from J, with 7 bases between. The CDR3 DNA follows: TGTGCCAGCAGTTTATCCAGCCCATCCTACGAGCAGTACTTC. This encodes CASSLSSPSYEQYF.

The V gene is TRBV4-2, the J gene TRBJ2-4; 9 nucleotides agree with TRBD1. V was pared by 1 base and J by 6 bases, with 4 bases of the junction left unmatched. CDR1 LGHNA and CDR2 YNFKEQ come from the germline V gene. This CDR3 spans 15 amino acids. The CDR3 loop is CASSQGTGELNIQYF. CDR3 DNA sequence: TGTGCCAGCAGCCAAGGGACAGGGGAGTTAAACATTCAGTACTTC.

The chain employs TRBV5-6 and TRBJ2-7; D unresolved. Trimming pared 1 base from V and 1 base from J, leaving 6 bases between. Germline V gives CDR1 SGHDT, CDR2 YYEEEE. The CDR3 sequence is 13 residues long. The CDR3 coding sequence is TGTGCCAGCAGCTTGCGGCAGTCCTACGAGCAGTACTTC. Translation: CASSLRQSYEQYF.

As concerns this clone: Other DNA sequences in the sample encode the same CDR3. The gene calls are TRBV7-9 and TRBJ2-5, with a tentative D call TRBD1 (6 bases). The CDR3 extends over 13 amino acids. The ends were cut back, 6 bases at V and 4 bases at J, with 12 bases in the middle. Germline-derived CDR1 and CDR2 are SEHNR and FQNEAQ (reference sequence). The CDR3, as DNA: TGTGCCAGCAGTTTCAGGGGCCGAGAGACCCAGTACTTC. This sequence encodes CASSFRGRETQYF.

This chain links TRBV10-1 with TRBJ2-5; the D gene is possibly TRBD1 (6 bases). Trimming removed 0 bases at V and 5 bases at J, with 19 bases between. The CDR3 extends over 17 amino acids. Germline V gives CDR1 WNHNN, CDR2 SYGVQD (reference sequence). The CDR3 here is CASSESRDKGFGETQYF. CDR3 coding DNA: TGCGCCAGCAGTGAGTCGAGGGACAAGGGGTTTGGGGAGACCCAGTACTTC.

The chain joins TRBV27 to TRBJ2-2; D ambiguous. The V gene's germline CDR1 is MNHEY and CDR2 SMNVEV (reference sequence). V lost 8 bases to trimming and J lost 4 bases, with 14 bases between them. The length of the CDR3 is 14 residues. In nucleotides, the CDR3 is TGTGCCAGCGAAACATCGACGGGCACCGGGGAGCTGTTTTTT. This encodes CASETSTGTGELFF.

The rearrangement links TRBV7-9 to TRBJ1-2; D perhaps matches TRBD1 (5 bases). Per the germline V gene, CDR1 is SEHNR and CDR2 is FQNEAQ (reference sequence). This CDR3 comprises 14 residues. The germline V and J ends were trimmed by 4 bases and 2 bases, with 11 bases remaining between them. In DNA, the CDR3 is TGTGCCAGCAGCTCGGGGGTCCCGAACTATGGCTACACCTTC. Translating gives CASSSGVPNYGYTF.

The rearrangement uses TRBV27 and TRBJ2-7; 8 bases are a match to TRBD1. The V and J ends lost 6 bases and 3 bases, in that order; junction bases with no gene match: 13. Germline CDR1 reads MNHEY; CDR2 reads SMNVEV (reference sequence). The CDR3 has 16 amino acids. The CDR3 region has the DNA TGTGCCAGCAGCACGAGCCCCGGGACAGGCCTCTACGAGCAGTACTTC. Its translation is CASSTSPGTGLYEQYF.

The chain has TRBV14 and TRBJ2-2; 8 nucleotides line up with TRBD1. The CDR3 has 14 amino acids. V shed 0 bases and J 8 bases; nucleotides not matched to a gene: 2. The germline V gene has CDR1 SGHDN and CDR2 FVKESK. The CDR3 nucleotides read TGTGCCAGCAGCCAAGACAGGGGGCCAGGGGAGCTGTTTTTT. Amino acids: CASSQDRGPGELFF.

The chain links TRBV6-1 to TRBJ1-4; D may be TRBD1 (6 bases). Germline CDR1 and CDR2: MNHNS and SASEGT. Trimming removed 4 bases from V and 7 bases from J, with 16 bases in between. This CDR3 has 15 residues. CDR3 protein: CASSGDGTWGEKLFF. CDR3 sequence (DNA): TGTGCCAGCAGTGGGGACGGGACATGGGGTGAAAAACTGTTTTTT.

Concerning this clone: Other DNA variants within this sample encode the same CDR3. This sequence joins TRBV27 and TRBJ2-7, with D tentatively TRBD2 (5 bases). V was trimmed by 6 bases and J by 0 bases, leaving 9 bases between them. CDR1 and CDR2 from the germline V gene are MNHEY and SMNVEV (reference sequence). There are 13 residues in the CDR3. The DNA of the CDR3 is TGTGCCAGCAGGGTGGCGGGCTCCTACGAGCAGTACTTC. The encoded protein is CASRVAGSYEQYF.

A remark on this clone: This specimen includes other DNA sequences encoding the same CDR3. The chain carries TRBV27 and TRBJ2-1, with 8 positions matching TRBD2. There are 15 residues in the CDR3. V lost 3 bases, J lost 2 bases, and 3 bases stayed unmatched. Germline V gene data show CDR1 as MNHEY and CDR2 as SMNVEV (reference sequence). The CDR3 DNA is TGTGCCAGCAGTTTGATAGCGGGGACCTACAATGAGCAGTTCTTC. It encodes CASSLIAGTYNEQFF.

The rearrangement joins TRBV2 to TRBJ2-7; D remains unclear. The V end lost 8 bases, the J end lost 5 bases, and 10 bases lay between the germline ends. CDR3 length: 11 residues. Germline lookup yields CDR1 SNHLY and CDR2 FYNNEI. DNA for the CDR3: TGTGCCAGCCAAGAAGCTCACGAGCAGTACTTC. Translation gives CASQEAHEQYF.

V is TRBV9 and J is TRBJ2-7, with D tentatively TRBD1 or TRBD2 (5 bases each). Germline lookup yields CDR1 SGDLS and CDR2 YYNGEE. Trimming stripped 4 bases from V and 3 bases from J, with 14 bases between. CDR3 length: 14 amino acids. CDR3 amino acids: CASSKTARDYEQYF. As DNA, the CDR3 is TGTGCCAGCAGCAAGACAGCCCGGGACTACGAGCAGTACTTC.

DNA for the CDR3: TGTGCCAGCAGTTCTCTTGGTGGGTTTCGCACTGAAGCTTTCTTT. It encodes CASSSLGGFRTEAFF. The chain carries TRBV6-5 and TRBJ1-1; no firm D call. The CDR3 length is 15 residues. Trimming stripped 4 bases from V and 4 bases from J, with 16 bases between. The germline V gene encodes CDR1 MNHEY and CDR2 SVGAGI.